Below are 28 T cell receptor beta chains sequenced from a single sample in a study of Tregs in tolerant kidney transplant recipients. The assay was immunoSEQ multiplex PCR, and TCRdb's table has in-frame clones only and misses some. In total, the table holds roughly 30,000 clones. The input for sequencing was CD8+ T cells from blood, taken before the transplant. These receptors were taken from a human donor who received a combined kidney and bone marrow transplant.

To note about this clone: The read comes to an end 3 residues before the CDR3 does, leaving the germline J gene to fill in the end. The chain uses TRBV19 and TRBJ2-7; 8 bases map to TRBD2. The CDR3 runs 15 residues. Germline trimming cut 5 bases from V and 2 bases from J; bases unmatched to any gene: 8. The V gene's germline CDR1 is LNHDA and CDR2 SQIVND (reference sequence). The covered CDR3 bases are TGTGCCAGTAGTTGGGGACTAGTCTACCCCTACGAG. Translation gives CASSWGLVYPYE. The complete CDR3 protein is CASSWGLVYPYEQYF.

CDR3 loop: CASSHPRLAGFQETQYF. CDR3 bases read: TGTGCCAGCAGCCACCCCAGACTAGCGGGCTTCCAAGAGACC. The chain couples TRBV7-6 to TRBJ2-5, with 10 bases identical to TRBD2. The read is 3 residues too short to cover the CDR3 end, so that end is filled in from the germline J gene. CDR3 length: 17 amino acids. V shed 5 bases, J shed 1 base, and the junction held 10 bases outside the gene matches. The germline CDR1 and CDR2 sequences are SGHVS and FNYEAQ.

The CDR3 here is CASSEGGLVQETQYF. The covered CDR3 bases are TGTGCCAGCAGTGAGGGGGGGCTAGTACAAGAGACC. V gene TRBV6-1 combines with J gene TRBJ2-5; a weak D match, TRBD2 (7 bases). The read gets to within 3 residues of the CDR3 end, and the germline J gene fills in the rest. The CDR3 runs 15 residues. V lost 3 bases and J lost 2, with 13 bases in between. Germline CDR1 and CDR2: MNHNS and SASEGT.

With regard to this clone: The read terminates 3 residues before the CDR3 end, so the remaining end is supplied by the germline J gene. This chain joins TRBV19 and TRBJ2-1, with 10 bases fitting TRBD2. Germline V lookup: CDR1 LNHDA, CDR2 SQIVND (reference sequence). This CDR3 is 17 amino acids long. V trimming: 1 base; J trimming: 4 bases; junction bases outside the gene matches: 7. CDR3 bases read: TGTGCCAGTAGTATAGGGAAGGGACTAGCGAGTTACAATGAG. Translating gives CASSIGKGLASYNE. The CDR3 as a whole reads CASSIGKGLASYNEQFF.

Comments on this clone: With the read ending 3 residues before the CDR3 end, the germline J gene is used to fill in that end. V and J are TRBV30 and TRBJ1-2; maybe TRBD1 (5 bases). The CDR3 contains 13 residues. The V end lost 4 bases, the J end lost 0 bases, and 9 bases lay between the germline ends. Germline V lookup: CDR1 GTSNPN, CDR2 SVGIG (reference sequence). The CDR3 sequence: CAWMTDPNYGYTF. The sequenced part of the CDR3 DNA is TGTGCCTGGATGACAGACCCTAACTATGGC. The complete variable domain, with remaining parts taken from reference TRBV30 and TRBJ1-2, reads SQTIHQWPATLVQPVGSPLSLECTVEGTSNPNLYWYRQAAGRGLQLLFYSVGIGQISSEVPQNLSASRPQDRQFILSSKKLLLSDSGFYLCAWMTDPNYGYTFGSGTRLTVV.

This clone registers medium-sized by frequency. The read comes to an end 3 residues before the CDR3 does, leaving the germline J gene to fill in the end. The gene calls are TRBV28 and TRBJ2-6, with 9 bases lining up with TRBD2. This CDR3 comprises 16 residues. V shed 2 bases and J 4 bases; nucleotides not matched to a gene: 3. Germline V gene sequence: CDR1 MDHEN, CDR2 SYDVKM. CDR3 bases read: TGTGCCAGCAGTTTAGCGGGGGGGACCGGGGCCAACGTC. It specifies CASSLAGGTGANV. The full CDR3 protein reads CASSLAGGTGANVLTF.

The part of the CDR3 DNA that was read is TGTGCCAGCAGCTTGGGCAGGGGGCGTCGC. It encodes CASSLGRGRR. The CDR3 in its entirety is CASSLGRGRRAFF. The chain employs TRBV11-2 and TRBJ1-1; 8 bases align to TRBD1. The read halts 3 residues ahead of the CDR3 end, with the missing end drawn from the germline J gene. Per germline, CDR1 SGHAT and CDR2 FQNNGV. The CDR3 loop spans 13 amino acids.

Note on this clone: The read gets to within 3 residues of the CDR3 end, and the germline J gene fills in the rest. Other DNA sequences of this sample code for an identical CDR3. V and J are TRBV19 and TRBJ2-1; no clear D gene. The CDR3 is 18 residues long. Germline CDR1 LNHDA, CDR2 SQIVND (reference sequence). The V and J ends lost 1 base and 0 bases respectively, with 16 bases between them. CDR3 DNA (partial): TGTGCCAGTAGTATAGTGGTCGCCGTCAGAAGCTCCTACAATGAG. Translation: CASSIVVAVRSSYNE. Given in full, the CDR3 is CASSIVVAVRSSYNEQFF.

With respect to this clone: The read gets to within 3 residues of the CDR3 end, and the germline J gene fills in the rest. V usage is TRBV2 and J usage is TRBJ2-1; D unresolved. The CDR3 is made up of 17 amino acids. Germline V gene sequence: CDR1 SNHLY, CDR2 FYNNEI. V was clipped by 3 bases and J by 0 bases, with 15 bases between them. The sequenced part of the CDR3 DNA is TGTGCCAGCAGTGATTTTAGTGCTGCGAGCTCCTACAATGAG. Its translation is CASSDFSAASSYNE. In full, the CDR3 reads CASSDFSAASSYNEQFF.

A note on this clone: The read ends 3 residues early relative to the CDR3; the germline J gene fills the gap. This chain connects TRBV7-9 to TRBJ1-4; tentative D call: TRBD1 (6 bases). The germline gives CDR1 SEHNR, CDR2 FQNEAQ (reference sequence). Trimming cost V 3 bases and J 4 bases, with 9 bases left between them. The CDR3 runs to 14 residues. CDR3 DNA (partial): TGTGCCAGCAGCTTTGGACAGATTAATGAAAAA. Translating gives CASSFGQINEK. The whole CDR3 region reads CASSFGQINEKLFF.

Of note for this clone: One end of the junction does not line up with germline, which may come from a read error. The read ends 3 residues early relative to the CDR3; the germline J gene fills the gap. This chain joins TRBV19 and TRBJ1-1, with a weak D call TRBD1 (6 bases). Germline V gene sequence: CDR1 LNHDA, CDR2 SQIVND (reference sequence). The CDR3 is made up of 16 amino acids. Partial CDR3 DNA: TGTGCCAGTAGTATTGGGGCAGGGGCCTTGAACACTAAA. It encodes CASSIGAGALNTK. The full CDR3 is CASSIGAGALNTKAFF.

Details on this clone: The read terminates 3 residues before the CDR3 end, so the remaining end is supplied by the germline J gene. This chain uses TRBV7-9 with TRBJ1-1; the D gene is possibly TRBD1 (5 bases). The germline gives CDR1 SEHNR, CDR2 FQNEAQ (reference sequence). Trimming pared 7 bases from V and 1 base from J, leaving 13 bases between. The CDR3 is 14 amino acids. The CDR3 bases that were read are TGTGCCAGCACCGAAACAGGAGAGAACACTGAA. This encodes CASTETGENTE. The entire CDR3 protein reads CASTETGENTEAFF.

Worth noting for this clone: The sequence runs out 3 residues before the end of the CDR3; the remainder is reconstructed from the germline J gene. The chain employs TRBV27 and TRBJ2-7, with a weak D call TRBD2 (6 bases). The germline gives CDR1 MNHEY, CDR2 SMNVEV (reference sequence). The CDR3 consists of 14 residues. Deletions cut 3 bases from V and 0 bases from J, with 9 bases between. This chain's CDR3 is CASSFGGASYEQYF. CDR3 bases read: TGTGCCAGCAGTTTCGGAGGGGCCTCCTACGAG.

Measured by frequency, this clone is medium-sized (0.01 to 0.1%). The CDR3 goes on 3 residues after the read ends, and that part is filled in from the germline J gene. This chain links TRBV20-1 with TRBJ2-1; 8 bases map to TRBD2. J gave up 8 bases and V 0 bases, and 9 bases lay outside the gene matches. Looked up from germline, CDR1 is DFQATT and CDR2 is SNEGSKA (reference sequence). The length of the CDR3 is 15 residues. The CDR3 bases that were read are TGCAGTGCTAGAGATATAGGGACTAGTATCTATGAG. This codes for CSARDIGTSIYE. The whole CDR3 protein is CSARDIGTSIYEQFF.

As for this clone: The read falls 3 residues short of the CDR3 end, and the missing part is taken from the germline J gene. The chain joins TRBV19 to TRBJ2-1; D might be TRBD1 (6 bases). The CDR3 is 13 residues long. Germline V gene lookup returns CDR1 LNHDA and CDR2 SQIVND (reference sequence). Trimming left V 8 bases short and J 8 bases short, with 16 bases between. The CDR3 here is CASGKQGSDEQFF. CDR3 bases read: TGTGCCAGTGGGAAACAGGGTTCCGATGAG.

Concerning this clone itself: The CDR3 extends 3 residues past the end of the read, so its final part is completed from the germline J gene. The genes are TRBV4-2 and TRBJ2-2; unclear D gene. With 4 bases removed from V and 0 bases from J, the gap between germline ends came to 6 bases. Germline CDR1 is LGHNA and CDR2 is YNFKEQ. This CDR3 contains 14 residues. The CDR3 here is CASSLQSNTGELFF. Partial CDR3 DNA: TGTGCCAGCAGCCTTCAATCGAACACCGGGGAG.

Turning to this clone: The read comes to an end 3 residues before the CDR3 does, leaving the germline J gene to fill in the end. This chain connects TRBV18 to TRBJ1-5, with TRBD1 as a possible D gene (5 bases). There are 14 residues in the CDR3. V dropped 3 bases and J dropped 2 bases, with 8 bases sitting between them. Germline CDR1 and CDR2: KGHSH and LQKENI. The part of the CDR3 DNA that was read is TGTGCCAGCTCACCTCTACAGGGCAATCAGCCC. Translated: CASSPLQGNQP. The full CDR3 sequence reads CASSPLQGNQPQHF. Full variable domain (outside the CDR3, taken from reference TRBV18 and TRBJ1-5): NAGVMQNPRHLVRRRGQEARLRCSPMKGHSHVYWYRQLPEEGLKFMVYLQKENIIDESGMPKERFSAEFPKEGPSILRIQQVVRGDSAAYFCASSPLQGNQPQHFGDGTRLSIL.

In regard to this clone: The read terminates 3 residues ahead of where the CDR3 ends, so the germline J gene completes it. The chain is built from TRBV12-3 or TRBV12-4 and TRBJ2-2, with 9 bases that match TRBD1. The CDR3 runs to 15 residues. Trimming at V came to 5 bases and at J to 7 bases, leaving 8 bases not matched to a gene. Partial CDR3 DNA: TGTGCCAGCAGTGACAGGGGGTGGATGGGCGGGGAG. Translation gives CASSDRGWMGGE. The entire CDR3 protein reads CASSDRGWMGGELFF.

CDR3 sequence: CASSEQAYYEQYF. Incomplete CDR3 DNA: TGTGCCAGCAGTGAGCAGGCTTACTACGAG. The chain employs TRBV6-1 and TRBJ2-7; D remains ambiguous. Coverage ceases 3 residues before the CDR3 finishes, and the germline J gene fills in the end. Germline V gives CDR1 MNHNS, CDR2 SASEGT. The CDR3 contains 13 residues. Trimming removed 3 bases from V and 3 bases from J, with 9 bases in between.

Turning to this clone: The read finishes 3 residues shy of the CDR3 end, and the germline J gene is used to complete it. The chain carries TRBV28 and TRBJ2-7; 8 positions agree with TRBD1. Germline V gene lookup returns CDR1 MDHEN and CDR2 SYDVKM. This CDR3 is 17 amino acids long. The V and J ends lost 7 bases and 3 bases, in that order; junction bases with no gene match: 17. CDR3 DNA (partial): TGTGCCAGCAAGATCAGGGGGCCAACGCTGAAAGACTACGAG. As protein: CASKIRGPTLKDYE. The complete CDR3 reads CASKIRGPTLKDYEQYF.

A remark on this clone: The CDR3 end lies 3 residues beyond the end of the read and is filled in from the germline J gene. This sequence joins TRBV19 and TRBJ1-1; 7 nucleotides line up with TRBD1. V dropped 4 bases and J dropped 1; count of bases not matched to a gene: 6. Germline assignment: CDR1 LNHDA and CDR2 SQIVND (reference sequence). This CDR3 has 15 residues. CDR3 region: CASSTSGGGNTEAFF. CDR3 DNA (partial): TGTGCCAGTAGTACCTCAGGGGGTGGGAACACTGAA.

Concerning this clone itself: The sequence runs out 3 residues before the end of the CDR3; the remainder is reconstructed from the germline J gene. J is TRBJ2-7 and V is TRBV5-1; TRBD1 agrees at 9 bases. Germline trimming cut 5 bases from V and 1 base from J; bases unmatched to any gene: 4. The CDR3 totals 14 residues. In germline, CDR1 is SGHRS, CDR2 YFSETQ. CDR3 in amino acids: CASSSGTGSYEQYF. CDR3 bases read: TGCGCCAGCAGTTCCGGGACAGGGTCCTACGAG.

This chain's CDR3 is CASSLAGVARETQYF. The covered CDR3 bases are TGTGCCAGCAGCTTGGCAGGGGTTGCACGGGAGACC. The V and J genes are TRBV5-6 and TRBJ2-5; weak D call: TRBD1 (6 bases). The observed sequence ends 3 residues before the CDR3 terminus, with the missing tail filled in from the germline J gene. V lost 0 bases and J lost 5, with 14 bases in between. In germline, CDR1 is SGHDT, CDR2 YYEEEE. This CDR3 comprises 15 residues.

Details on this clone: With the read ending 3 residues before the CDR3 end, the germline J gene is used to fill in that end. V gene TRBV13 combines with J gene TRBJ2-4, with 11 bases fitting TRBD2. The germline V gene encodes CDR1 PRHDT and CDR2 FYEKMQ (reference sequence). The ends lost 0 bases at V and 5 bases at J; junction bases unmatched: 3. CDR3 length: 16 residues. The CDR3 region is CASSLGWGLAENIQYF. The sequenced part of the CDR3 DNA is TGTGCCAGCAGCTTAGGGTGGGGACTAGCGGAAAACATT. The whole variable domain, remainder taken from reference TRBV13 and TRBJ2-4, is AAGVIQSPRHLIKEKRETATLKCYPIPRHDTVYWYQQGPGQDPQFLISFYEKMQSDKGSIPDRFSAQQFSDYHSELNMSSLELGDSALYFCASSLGWGLAENIQYFGAGTRLSVL.

Concerning this clone: The read halts 3 residues ahead of the CDR3 end, with the missing end drawn from the germline J gene. The chain combines TRBV19 with TRBJ2-3, with D unresolved. The germline V and J ends were trimmed by 3 bases and 2 bases, with 12 bases remaining between them. The CDR3 length is 15 residues. Germline CDR1 reads LNHDA; CDR2 reads SQIVND (reference sequence). The sequenced CDR3 bases are TGTGCCAGTAGTATCCAGGTTCGCCCCACAGATACG. Translated, it gives CASSIQVRPTDT. The complete CDR3 reads CASSIQVRPTDTQYF.

To note about this clone: The read ends 3 residues before the CDR3 terminus; that terminus is restored from the germline J gene. The chain has TRBV30 and TRBJ2-5; perhaps TRBD1 as D (6 bases). The germline gives CDR1 GTSNPN, CDR2 SVGIG (reference sequence). V was pared by 2 bases and J by 2 bases, with 12 bases between. The CDR3 contains 14 residues. The CDR3 DNA, read in part, is TGTGCCTGGAGTAGTGGACAGCAACAAGAGACC. It translates to CAWSSGQQQET. The CDR3 in full is CAWSSGQQQETQYF.

Points on this clone: Read coverage stops 3 residues before the CDR3 terminus; the germline J gene supplies the remainder. V usage is TRBV6-1 and J usage is TRBJ2-7; TRBD1 agrees at 7 bases. Unmatched junction bases numbered 2, after V lost 4 bases and J lost 2 bases. The CDR3 totals 13 residues. Germline V gene data show CDR1 as MNHNS and CDR2 as SASEGT. CDR3 DNA (partial): TGTGCCAGCAGTGTCGGACAGGCCTACGAG. It encodes CASSVGQAYE. The full CDR3 reads CASSVGQAYEQYF.

A word on this clone: Read coverage stops 3 residues before the CDR3 terminus; the germline J gene supplies the remainder. The chain is built from TRBV5-8 and TRBJ2-3; the D is unclear. V was cut by 0 bases and J by 4 bases, with 6 bases left in between. The CDR3 has 13 residues. The germline V gene encodes CDR1 SGHTS and CDR2 YDEGEE. CDR3 bases read: TGTGCCAGCAGCTTGGGACTGGCAGATACG. Its protein is CASSLGLADT. The complete CDR3 protein is CASSLGLADTQYF.